The TCR beta chain described here comes from a study of T-cell memory formation after mild COVID-19. On the study more broadly: TCR clusters were mostly confined to one donor each.

The ends lost 3 bases at V and 7 bases at J; junction bases unmatched: 2. CDR3 size: 14 residues. Germline CDR1 is MNHEY and CDR2 is SMNVEV (reference sequence). Each CDR3 protein is one row after TCRdb ran MiXCR on the 5' RACE reads. This repertoire shows more than 14,000 distinct CDR3 sequences, about a fifth found once; its top ten account for 55% to 65%. This clonotype was picked up many times. What it binds is not known. Study-level results: Second-wave clones peaking on day 37 lacked confirmed SARS-CoV-2 specificity.

Material: PBMCs or a T cell subset sorted from them (not recorded which). The clonotype originates from a man younger than 35 who had mild COVID-19 (a few samples of this study predate the infection). Cell type and time point are not known. The V gene is TRBV27, the J gene TRBJ1-6; 8 bases fit TRBD1. For the CDR3, the DNA is TGTGCCAGCAGTTTGGACAGGGACAATTCACCCCTCCACTTT. Its translation is CASSLDRDNSPLHF.